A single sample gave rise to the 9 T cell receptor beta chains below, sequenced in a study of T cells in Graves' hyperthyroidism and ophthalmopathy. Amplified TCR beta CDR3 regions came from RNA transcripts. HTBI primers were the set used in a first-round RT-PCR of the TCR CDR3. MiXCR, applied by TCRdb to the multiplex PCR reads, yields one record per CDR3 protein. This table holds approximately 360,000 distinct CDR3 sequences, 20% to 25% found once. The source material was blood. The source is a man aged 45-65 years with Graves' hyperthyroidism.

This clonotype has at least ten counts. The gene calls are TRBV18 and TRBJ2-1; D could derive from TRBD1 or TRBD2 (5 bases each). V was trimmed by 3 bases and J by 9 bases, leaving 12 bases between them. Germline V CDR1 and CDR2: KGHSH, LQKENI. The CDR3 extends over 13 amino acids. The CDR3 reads CASSPQRDGEQFF. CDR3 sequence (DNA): TGTGCCAGCTCACCCCAAAGGGACGGTGAGCAGTTCTTC. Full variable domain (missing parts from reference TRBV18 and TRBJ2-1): NAGVMQNPRHLVRRRGQEARLRCSPMKGHSHVYWYRQLPEEGLKFMVYLQKENIIDESGMPKERFSAEFPKEGPSILRIQQVVRGDSAAYFCASSPQRDGEQFFGPGTRLTVL.

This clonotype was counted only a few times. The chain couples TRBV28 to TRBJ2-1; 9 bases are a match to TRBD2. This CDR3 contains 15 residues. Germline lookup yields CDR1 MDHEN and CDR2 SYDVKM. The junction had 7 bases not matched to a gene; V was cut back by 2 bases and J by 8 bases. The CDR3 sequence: CASSLGLAGIDEQFF. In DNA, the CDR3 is TGTGCCAGCAGTTTAGGCCTAGCGGGAATAGATGAGCAGTTCTTC.

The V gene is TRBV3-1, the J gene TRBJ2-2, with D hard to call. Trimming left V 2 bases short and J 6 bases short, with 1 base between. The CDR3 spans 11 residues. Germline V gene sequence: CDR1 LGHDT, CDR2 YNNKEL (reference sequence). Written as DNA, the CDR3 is TGTGCCAGCAGCCAACCCGGGGAGCTGTTTTTT. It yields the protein CASSQPGELFF.

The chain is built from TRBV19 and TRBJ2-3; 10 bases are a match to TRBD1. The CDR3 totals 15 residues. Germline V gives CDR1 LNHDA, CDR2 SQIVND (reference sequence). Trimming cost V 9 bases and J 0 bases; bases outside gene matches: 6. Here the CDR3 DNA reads TGTGCCAGCACCGGGACAGGGGCGAGCACAGATACGCAGTATTTT. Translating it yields CASTGTGASTDTQYF.

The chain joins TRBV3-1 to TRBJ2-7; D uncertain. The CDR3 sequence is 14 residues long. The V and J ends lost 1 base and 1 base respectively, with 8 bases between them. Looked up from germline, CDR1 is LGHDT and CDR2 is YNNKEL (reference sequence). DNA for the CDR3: TGTGCCAGCAGCCAAGCCCAGACTTCCTACGAGCAGTACTTC. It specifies CASSQAQTSYEQYF.

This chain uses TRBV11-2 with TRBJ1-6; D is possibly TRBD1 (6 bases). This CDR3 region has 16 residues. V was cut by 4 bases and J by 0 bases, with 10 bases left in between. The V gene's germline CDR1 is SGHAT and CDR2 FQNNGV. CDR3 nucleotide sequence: TGTGCCAGCAGCTACAGGGTTAACTCCTATAATTCACCCCTCCACTTT. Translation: CASSYRVNSYNSPLHF.

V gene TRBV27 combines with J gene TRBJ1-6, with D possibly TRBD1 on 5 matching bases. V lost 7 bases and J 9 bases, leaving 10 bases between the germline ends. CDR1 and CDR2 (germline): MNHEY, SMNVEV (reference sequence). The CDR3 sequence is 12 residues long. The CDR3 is CASTMGTSPLHF. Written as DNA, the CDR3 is TGTGCCAGCACCATGGGGACTTCACCCCTCCACTTT.

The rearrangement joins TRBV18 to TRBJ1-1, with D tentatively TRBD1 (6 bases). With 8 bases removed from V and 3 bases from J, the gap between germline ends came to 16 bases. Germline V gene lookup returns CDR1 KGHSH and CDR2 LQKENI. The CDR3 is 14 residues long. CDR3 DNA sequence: TGTGCCAGCACCCAGGGGCTAGTGGACACTGAAGCTTTCTTT. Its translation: CASTQGLVDTEAFF.

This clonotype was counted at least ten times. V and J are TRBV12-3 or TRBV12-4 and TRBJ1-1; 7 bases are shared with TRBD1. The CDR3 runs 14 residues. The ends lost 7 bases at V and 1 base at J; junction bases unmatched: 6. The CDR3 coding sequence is TGTGCCAGCACCAGACAGGGCGGGAACACTGAAGCTTTCTTT. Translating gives CASTRQGGNTEAFF.